One sample yielded the 4 T cell receptor beta chains listed below, sequenced in a study of T cells in Graves' hyperthyroidism and ophthalmopathy. Researchers took RNA transcripts and amplified the TCR beta CDR3 regions from them. An initial round of RT-PCR targeting the TCR CDR3 relied on the HTBI primer set. MiXCR, run by TCRdb on the multiplex PCR reads, gives a single entry per CDR3 protein. The repertoire has over 150,000 distinct CDR3 sequences, roughly a sixth of them found once; the top ten carry more than 50%. Material: blood. These receptor sequences come from a woman aged 50 to 65 with Graves' hyperthyroidism.

This clonotype was recorded many times. This chain's CDR3 is CASSSNIQGASYGYTF. CDR3 in DNA: TGTGCCAGCAGTTCAAACATACAGGGGGCGAGTTATGGCTACACCTTC. The chain carries TRBV2 and TRBJ1-2, with 9 bases fitting TRBD1. V was clipped by 5 bases and J by 5 bases; unmatched bases: 12. From germline, CDR1 is SNHLY and CDR2 FYNNEI. CDR3 size: 16 residues.

The sample holds a few counts of this clonotype. This chain uses TRBV12-3 or TRBV12-4 with TRBJ2-2; D may be TRBD1 (6 bases). This CDR3 is built from 16 residues. V was clipped by 1 base and J by 1 base, with 10 bases between them. CDR3 protein: CASSLGGTWNTGELFF. In DNA, the CDR3 is TGTGCCAGCAGTTTAGGTGGGACATGGAACACCGGGGAGCTGTTTTTT.

This clonotype occurred a few times. The genes are TRBV24-1 and TRBJ2-2; tentatively, D is TRBD1 (5 bases). V was cut by 3 bases and J by 6 bases, with 10 bases left in between. The V gene's germline CDR1 is KGHDR and CDR2 SFDVKD. The length of the CDR3 is 14 residues. CDR3 region: CATSDAGLPGELFF. The CDR3 DNA follows: TGTGCCACCAGTGATGCAGGGCTACCCGGGGAGCTGTTTTTT.

This clonotype was recorded once. The chain couples TRBV2 to TRBJ1-2, with 7 bases lining up with TRBD1. With 6 bases clipped from V and 0 bases from J, the junction kept 4 bases outside the gene matches. The CDR3 is 14 amino acids. The V gene's germline CDR1 is SNHLY and CDR2 FYNNEI. The CDR3 region has the DNA TGTGCCAGCAGCCGGCAGGGGGCTAACTATGGCTACACCTTC. This sequence encodes CASSRQGANYGYTF.